Reported below is one T cell receptor beta chain. Its antigen remains unidentified. The source of the sample is a study of shared clonotypes between healthy human individuals. Notes on the study in general: Generally, estimated richness proved larger in naive subsets than it did in memory subsets. With few donors, the genetic and exposure-history diversity represented was limited. Tissue TCR repertoires likely differ from these blood-only repertoires.

This CDR3 spans 18 amino acids. Looked up from germline, CDR1 is MGHDK and CDR2 is SYGVNS. Trimming cost V 4 bases and J 0 bases; bases outside gene matches: 10. It was at deep level that the assay was run. Clones were read by immunoSEQ multiplex PCR, and TCRdb kept only the in-frame ones, dropping some. Found here are some 1,400,000 clones, approximately 96% of them singletons; the top ten hold about 1.2%. The chain carries TRBV25-1 and TRBJ2-1; 9 nucleotides line up with TRBD2. Sequencing was performed on naive CD4+ T cells sorted from blood. Indicated subset: CD45RA+ positively selected. This sequence was found in a man under 40 in good health. The CDR3 DNA follows: TGTGCCAGCAGTGGGCTAGCGGGAAAGTTAGGCTCCTACAATGAGCAGTTCTTC. As protein: CASSGLAGKLGSYNEQFF.